This entry describes one TCR beta chain. The antigen is unknown. This sample is part of a study of cytomegalovirus exposure and HLA in healthy donors. Whole-study findings and limits: The study flagged about 150 TCR beta chains as cytomegalovirus-associated. Subsequent analysis showed first-cohort TCR clusters tending to co-occur in some 120 validation repertoires.

Germline lookup yields CDR1 SGHDN and CDR2 FVKESK. With V trimmed by 5 bases and J by 4 bases, 9 bases remained unmatched. CDR3 size: 15 residues. Data came from immunoSEQ multiplex PCR; TCRdb stores just in-frame clones and leaves some out. Of roughly 220,000 clones listed, around four fifths are singletons. The chain employs TRBV14 and TRBJ2-7, with 9 bases identical to TRBD1. The clonotype originates from a woman younger than 45 in good health and CMV-seropositive. Sequencing was done on a sample of PBMCs. The CDR3 sequence is CASSDIQGQGYEQYF. The CDR3 nucleotides are TGTGCCAGCAGCGATATCCAGGGACAGGGTTACGAGCAGTACTTC.